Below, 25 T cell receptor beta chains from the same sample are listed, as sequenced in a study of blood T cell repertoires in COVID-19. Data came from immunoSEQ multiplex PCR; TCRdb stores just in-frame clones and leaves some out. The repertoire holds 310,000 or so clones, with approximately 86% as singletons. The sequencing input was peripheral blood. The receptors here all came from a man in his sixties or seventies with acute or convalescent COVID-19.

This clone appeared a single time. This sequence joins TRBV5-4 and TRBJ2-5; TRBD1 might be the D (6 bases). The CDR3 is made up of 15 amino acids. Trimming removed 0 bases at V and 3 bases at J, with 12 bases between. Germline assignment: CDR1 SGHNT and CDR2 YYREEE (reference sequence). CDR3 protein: CASSLGGPNEETQYF. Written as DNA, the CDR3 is TGTGCCAGCAGCTTGGGGGGGCCTAACGAAGAGACCCAGTACTTC.

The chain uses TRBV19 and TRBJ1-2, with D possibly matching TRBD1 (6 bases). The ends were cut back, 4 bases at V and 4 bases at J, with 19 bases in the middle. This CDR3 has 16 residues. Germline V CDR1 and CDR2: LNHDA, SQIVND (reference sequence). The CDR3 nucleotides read TGTGCCAGTAGTACACAGGGATTGTTGCTCTCCTATGGCTACACCTTC. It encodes CASSTQGLLLSYGYTF.

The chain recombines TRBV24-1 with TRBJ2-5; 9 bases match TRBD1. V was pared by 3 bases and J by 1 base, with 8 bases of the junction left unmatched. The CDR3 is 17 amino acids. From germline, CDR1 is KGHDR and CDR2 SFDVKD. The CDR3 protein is CATSDPGQGRVQETQYF. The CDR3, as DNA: TGTGCCACCAGTGATCCGGGACAGGGACGGGTCCAAGAGACCCAGTACTTC.

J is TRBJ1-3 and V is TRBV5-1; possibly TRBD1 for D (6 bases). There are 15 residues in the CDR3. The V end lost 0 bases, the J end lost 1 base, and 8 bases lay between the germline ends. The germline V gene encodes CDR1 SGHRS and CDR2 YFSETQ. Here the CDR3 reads CASSLDRVSGNTIYF. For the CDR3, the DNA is TGCGCCAGCAGCTTGGACAGGGTATCTGGAAACACCATATATTTT.

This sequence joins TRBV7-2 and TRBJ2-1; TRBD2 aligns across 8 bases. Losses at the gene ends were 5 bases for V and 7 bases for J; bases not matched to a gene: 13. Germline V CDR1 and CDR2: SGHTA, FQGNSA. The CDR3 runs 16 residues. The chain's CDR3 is CASSQSGGPGRNEQFF. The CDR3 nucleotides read TGTGCCAGCAGCCAATCGGGGGGGCCCGGGAGAAATGAGCAGTTCTTC.

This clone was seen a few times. CDR3 nucleotides: TGTGCCAGCAGCGGACAGGTCAATGAAAAACTGTTTTTT. Protein sequence: CASSGQVNEKLFF. This chain joins TRBV2 and TRBJ1-4, with 7 bases that match TRBD1. The CDR3 is made up of 13 amino acids. The ends lost 6 bases at V and 5 bases at J; junction bases unmatched: 3. Germline CDR1 and CDR2: SNHLY and FYNNEI.

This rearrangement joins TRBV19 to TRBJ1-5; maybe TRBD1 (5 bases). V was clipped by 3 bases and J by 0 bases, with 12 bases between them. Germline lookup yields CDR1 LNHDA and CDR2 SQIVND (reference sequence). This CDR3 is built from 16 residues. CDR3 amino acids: CASSIVAGVSNQPQHF. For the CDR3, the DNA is TGTGCCAGTAGTATTGTGGCGGGGGTTAGCAATCAGCCCCAGCATTTT.

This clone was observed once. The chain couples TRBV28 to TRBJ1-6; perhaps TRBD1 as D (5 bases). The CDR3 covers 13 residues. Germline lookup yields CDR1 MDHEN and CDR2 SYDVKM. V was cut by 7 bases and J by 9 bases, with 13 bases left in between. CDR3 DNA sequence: TGTGCCAGCATTCCGGCGGGGGTTTCACCCCTCCACTTT. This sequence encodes CASIPAGVSPLHF.

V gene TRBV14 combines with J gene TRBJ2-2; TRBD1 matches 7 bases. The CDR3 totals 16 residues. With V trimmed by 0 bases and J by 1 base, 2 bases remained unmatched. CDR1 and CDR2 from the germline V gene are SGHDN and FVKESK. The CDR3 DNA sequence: TGTGCCAGCAGCCAAGAACAGGGGTTGAACACCGGGGAGCTGTTTTTT. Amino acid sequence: CASSQEQGLNTGELFF. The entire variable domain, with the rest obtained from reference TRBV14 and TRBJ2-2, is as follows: EAGVTQFPSHSVIEKGQTVTLRCDPISGHDNLYWYRRVMGKEIKFLLHFVKESKQDESGMPNNRFLAERTGGTYSTLKVQPAELEDSGVYFCASSQEQGLNTGELFFGEGSRLTVL.

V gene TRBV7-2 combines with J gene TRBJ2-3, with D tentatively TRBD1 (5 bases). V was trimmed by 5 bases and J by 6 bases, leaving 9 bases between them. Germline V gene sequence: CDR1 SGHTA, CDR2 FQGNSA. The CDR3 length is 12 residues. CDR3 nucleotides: TGTGCCAGCAGCCCGAAGGGGGATACGCAGTATTTT. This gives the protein CASSPKGDTQYF.

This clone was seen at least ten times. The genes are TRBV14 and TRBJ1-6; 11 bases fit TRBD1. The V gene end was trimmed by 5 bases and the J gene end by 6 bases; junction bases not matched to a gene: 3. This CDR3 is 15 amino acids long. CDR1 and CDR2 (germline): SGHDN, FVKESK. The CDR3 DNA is TGTGCCAGCAGCACGGGACAGGGGGTTAATTCACCCCTCCACTTT. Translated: CASSTGQGVNSPLHF.

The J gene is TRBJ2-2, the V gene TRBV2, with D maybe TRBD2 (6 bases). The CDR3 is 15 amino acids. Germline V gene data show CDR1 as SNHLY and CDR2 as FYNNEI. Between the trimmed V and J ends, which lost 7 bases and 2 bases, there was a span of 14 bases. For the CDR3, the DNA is TGTGCCAGCAAAGGAGGGGTCCGTAACACCGGGGAGCTGTTTTTT. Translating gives CASKGGVRNTGELFF. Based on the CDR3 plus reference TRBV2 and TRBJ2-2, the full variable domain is EPEVTQTPSHQVTQMGQEVILRCVPISNHLYFYWYRQILGQKVEFLVSFYNNEISEKSEIFDDQFSVERPDGSNFTLKIRSTKLEDSAMYFCASKGGVRNTGELFFGEGSRLTVL.

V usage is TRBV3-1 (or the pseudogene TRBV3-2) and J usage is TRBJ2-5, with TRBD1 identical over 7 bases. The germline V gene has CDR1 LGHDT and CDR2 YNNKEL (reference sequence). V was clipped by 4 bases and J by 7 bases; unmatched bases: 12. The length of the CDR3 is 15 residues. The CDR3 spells CASSPTTGQAGTQYF. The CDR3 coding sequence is TGTGCCAGCAGCCCCACCACCGGACAGGCAGGGACCCAGTACTTC.

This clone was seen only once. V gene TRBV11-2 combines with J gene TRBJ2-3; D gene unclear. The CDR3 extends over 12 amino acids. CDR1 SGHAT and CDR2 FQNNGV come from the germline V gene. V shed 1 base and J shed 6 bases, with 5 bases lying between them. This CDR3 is CASSLALDTQYF. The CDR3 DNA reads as TGTGCCAGCAGCTTAGCCCTTGATACGCAGTATTTT.

The CDR3 bases are TGTGCCAGCAGCTCAGCCCGACAGGGGGCAAACATTCAGTACTTC. Residues: CASSSARQGANIQYF. This chain uses TRBV5-4 with TRBJ2-4; 10 positions agree with TRBD1. Germline CDR1 SGHNT, CDR2 YYREEE (reference sequence). The CDR3 has 15 amino acids. Unmatched junction bases numbered 6, after V lost 3 bases and J lost 6 bases. Full variable domain (remainder filled in from reference TRBV5-4 and TRBJ2-4): ETGVTQSPTHLIKTRGQQVTLRCSSQSGHNTVSWYQQALGQGPQFIFQYYREEENGRGNFPPRFSGLQFPNYSSELNVNALELDDSALYLCASSSARQGANIQYFGAGTRLSVL.

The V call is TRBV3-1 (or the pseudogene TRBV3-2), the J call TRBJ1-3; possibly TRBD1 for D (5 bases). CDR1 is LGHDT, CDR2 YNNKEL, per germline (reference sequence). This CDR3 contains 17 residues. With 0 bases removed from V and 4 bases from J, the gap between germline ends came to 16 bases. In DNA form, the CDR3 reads TGTGCCAGCAGCCAAGATTATGGCAGGGCGGGGGGAAACACCATATATTTT. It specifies CASSQDYGRAGGNTIYF.

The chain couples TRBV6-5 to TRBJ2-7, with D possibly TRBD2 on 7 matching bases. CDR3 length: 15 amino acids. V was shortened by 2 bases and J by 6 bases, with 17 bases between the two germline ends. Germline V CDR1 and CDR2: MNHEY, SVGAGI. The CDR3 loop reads CASSYELTGGAEQYF. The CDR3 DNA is TGTGCCAGCAGTTACGAACTGACGGGGGGCGCCGAGCAGTACTTC.

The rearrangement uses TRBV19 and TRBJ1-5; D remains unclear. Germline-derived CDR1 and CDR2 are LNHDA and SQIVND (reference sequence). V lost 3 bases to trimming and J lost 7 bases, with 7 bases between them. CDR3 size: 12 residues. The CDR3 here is CASSIAGQPQHF. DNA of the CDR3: TGTGCCAGTAGTATCGCGGGACAGCCCCAGCATTTT.

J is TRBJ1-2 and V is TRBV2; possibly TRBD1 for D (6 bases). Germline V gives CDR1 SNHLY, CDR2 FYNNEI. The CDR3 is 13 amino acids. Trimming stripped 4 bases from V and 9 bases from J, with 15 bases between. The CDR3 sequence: CASSVGQGRRYTF. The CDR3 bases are TGTGCCAGCAGTGTGGGACAAGGAAGACGCTACACCTTC.

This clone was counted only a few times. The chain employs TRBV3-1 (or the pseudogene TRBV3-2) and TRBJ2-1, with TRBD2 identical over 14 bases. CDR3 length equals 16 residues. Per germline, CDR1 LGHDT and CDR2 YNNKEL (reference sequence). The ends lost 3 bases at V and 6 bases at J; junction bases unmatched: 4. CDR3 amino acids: CASSQGTSGSSNEQFF. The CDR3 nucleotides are TGTGCCAGCAGCCAGGGGACTAGCGGGAGTTCCAATGAGCAGTTCTTC.

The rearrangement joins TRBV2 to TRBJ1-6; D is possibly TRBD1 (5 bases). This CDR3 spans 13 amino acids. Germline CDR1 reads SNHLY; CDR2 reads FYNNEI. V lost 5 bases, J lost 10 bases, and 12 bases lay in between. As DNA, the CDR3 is TGTGCCAGCAGTCAGGGAATTGGGTCACCCCTCCACTTT. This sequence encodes CASSQGIGSPLHF.

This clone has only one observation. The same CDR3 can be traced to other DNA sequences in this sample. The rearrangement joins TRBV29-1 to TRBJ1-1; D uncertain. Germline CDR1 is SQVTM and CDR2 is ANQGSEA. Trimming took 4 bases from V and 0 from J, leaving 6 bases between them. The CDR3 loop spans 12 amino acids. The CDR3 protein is CSVVPVNTEAFF. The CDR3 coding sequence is TGCAGCGTTGTGCCAGTGAACACTGAAGCTTTCTTT.

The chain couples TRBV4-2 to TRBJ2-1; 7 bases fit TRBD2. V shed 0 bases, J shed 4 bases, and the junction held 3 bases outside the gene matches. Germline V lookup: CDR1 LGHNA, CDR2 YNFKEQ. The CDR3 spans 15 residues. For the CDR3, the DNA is TGTGCCAGCAGCCAAGAGACGGGAGGTTACAATGAGCAGTTCTTC. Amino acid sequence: CASSQETGGYNEQFF.

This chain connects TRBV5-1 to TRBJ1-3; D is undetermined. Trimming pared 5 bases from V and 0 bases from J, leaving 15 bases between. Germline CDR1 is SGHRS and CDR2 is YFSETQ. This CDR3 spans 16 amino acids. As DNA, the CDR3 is TGCGCCAGCAGGGAGGCATCACTCAGCTCTGGAAACACCATATATTTT. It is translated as CASREASLSSGNTIYF.

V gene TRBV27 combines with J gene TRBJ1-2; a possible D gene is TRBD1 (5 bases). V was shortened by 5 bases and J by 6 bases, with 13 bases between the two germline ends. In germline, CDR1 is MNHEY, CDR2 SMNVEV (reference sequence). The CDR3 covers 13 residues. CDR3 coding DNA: TGTGCCAGCAGTAAAACGGGGGGTCATGGCTACACCTTC. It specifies CASSKTGGHGYTF.